This T cell receptor beta chain was documented in a study of cytomegalovirus exposure and HLA in healthy donors. Study in general: Samples from HLA-typed donors yielded approximately 80 million unique TCRs in an early data release. The study, taken as a whole, reports: An analysis that came later showed most CMV-associated TCR beta chains appearing HLA-restricted.

This PCR relied on a set of 60 Vbeta primers and 13 Jbeta primers. Assay: immunoSEQ multiplex PCR; the TCRdb copy retains only in-frame clones and omits some. This sample has 200,000 or so clones, with roughly 80% found just once. Regarding this clone: Its antigen is unidentified.

From germline, CDR1 is SQVTM and CDR2 ANQGSEA. J gave up 6 bases and V 4 bases, and 12 bases lay outside the gene matches. The CDR3 spans 15 residues. This sequence was found in a woman under 40 in good health and CMV-seropositive. The chain has TRBV29-1 and TRBJ2-3; TRBD2 matches 8 bases. The sequencing input was PBMCs. The CDR3 DNA is TGCAGCGTTGTAGCGGGAACAACCCCTGGGGATACGCAGTATTTT. Its translation: CSVVAGTTPGDTQYF.